The entry below gives a single T cell receptor (beta chain) sequence along with its context. The data were obtained in a study of cytomegalovirus exposure and HLA in healthy donors. Primers: 60 Vbeta forward and 13 Jbeta reverse. Sequencing was performed with immunoSEQ multiplex PCR; in TCRdb, only in-frame clones are kept and a portion is missing. The sample consists of 90,000 or so clones, 65% to 80% of them appearing once. Germline values: CDR1 LNHNV, CDR2 YYDKDF (reference sequence). The CDR3 is 16 residues long. V dropped 1 base and J dropped 7 bases, with 17 bases sitting between them. Sequencing was performed on PBMCs. The chain is built from TRBV15 and TRBJ1-5, with D maybe TRBD1 (5 bases). This TCR was recovered from a man aged 30 to 45 in good health and CMV-seropositive. The CDR3: CATSRAGTGEEQPQHF. CDR3 bases: TGTGCCACCAGCAGAGCAGGCACGGGGGAGGAACAGCCCCAGCATTTT.